This TCR beta chain originates from a study of cytomegalovirus exposure and HLA in healthy donors (dated by TCRdb to the late 2010s). Regarding the complete study: The 670 or so repertoires of the first cohort and the roughly 110 validation repertoires were produced on the same platform, according to a later analysis. The study aimed to test whether cataloging public T cell receptors could reveal signatures of past pathogen exposure. High-throughput TCR immunosequencing, statistical association of individual TCRs with disease status, and machine learning were combined to predict cytomegalovirus infection status. Along with the approximately 600-subject first cohort, a separate validation cohort of over a hundred different subjects was used.

Study-wide conclusions, independent of this receptor: Three of the identified cytomegalovirus-associated TCR beta chains were confirmed in vitro to be specific for cytomegalovirus antigens. The validation cohort had no HLA typing available for a later analysis, so co-occurrence within that cohort was assessed over all 130 or so repertoires. In both the original and validation cohorts, the classifier was reported to diagnose cytomegalovirus status with high specificity and sensitivity. The study listed 150 to 200 TCR beta chains as associated with cytomegalovirus. Most TCR sequences were seen in very few donors, while some public TCRs were found in many individuals. The authors suggested that the approach could potentially be extended to other disease states and immunological phenotypes. Of the cluster scores, 94% were above 0 in a later analysis, which found that TCRs clustered in the first cohort also tended to co-occur in the 95 to 150 validation repertoires.

Separate from the roughly 650-subject first cohort, the validation cohort of 95 to 150 subjects was the group to which the donors belonged. The method was the immunoSEQ multiplex PCR assay. The study's processing was this. A statistical classification framework was developed to diagnose cytomegalovirus status using the catalog of TCR beta chain sequences. Imported from immuneACCESS, the table was reduced by TCRdb to in-frame sequences with V and J called. These copies leave out some clones; in studies compared against another copy, an unresolved V gene accounts for under half, and the cause of the remainder is not known. V and J calls and clone size are those listed in that table; D and trimming were worked out from the DNA. This sample comprises around 170,000 clones, roughly 85% of them detected only once. In total, the top ten clones hold about a sixth of the sample. V drops 2 bases and J drops 1 base, leaving 12 bases in between. The CDR3 contains 15 residues, cysteine and phenylalanine counted. Only CDR3 DNA is held: 45 bases, read in frame from base 1. As encoded in the germline V gene (reference sequence), CDR1 is GTSNPN while CDR2 is SVGIG.

Turning to this clone: The clone's antigen remains unknown. Nothing much larger sits one base from this clone, and base qualities are not available.

The source of this sequence is a man aged 18 to 35 in good health and CMV-seropositive. The rearranged segments are TRBV30 and TRBJ1-3, and possibly TRBD1, on 6 matching bases. The specimen sequenced was PBMCs. The CDR3 protein: CAWSSIQGSGNTIYF. DNA sequence: TGTGCCTGGAGTTCCATCCAGGGGTCTGGAAACACCATATATTTT. Reference TRBV30 and TRBJ1-3 proteins supply the regions before and after the CDR3; the full variable domain is: SQTIHQWPATLVQPVGSPLSLECTVEGTSNPNLYWYRQAAGRGLQLLFYSVGIGQISSEVPQNLSASRPQDRQFILSSKKLLLSDSGFYLCAWSSIQGSGNTIYFGEGSWLTVV.